A selection of T cell receptor beta chains follows, all from one sample in a study of OX40 agonist ivuxolimab in advanced cancers. TCRdb's table, derived via immunoSEQ multiplex PCR, lists solely in-frame clones and lacks some. Here the sample spans 55,000 to 80,000 clones, roughly four fifths being singletons. The sample here was CD4+ or CD8+ T cells sorted from blood, taken in a trial of the OX40 agonist ivuxolimab. The receptors here all came from an adult with an advanced solid tumor such as melanoma, head and neck, liver or kidney cancer. Both conserved end residues are part of each CDR3. D genes are given only for firm matches. Clone size is not always given. Where it is, it says once, few, many or a class for expanded clones.

size | J | D | V | CDR3 | DNA
- | TRBJ1-3 | - | TRBV6-5 | CASALNSGNTIYF | TGTGCCAGCGCTCTAAACTCTGGAAACACCATATATTTT
- | TRBJ1-2 | TRBD1 | TRBV29-1 | CSVQRTGFGDGYTF | TGCAGCGTCCAAAGGACAGGGTTTGGAGATGGCTACACCTTC
- | TRBJ2-1 | TRBD1 | TRBV5-4 | CASSPNRGRGFF | TGTGCCAGCAGCCCAAACAGGGGGCGCGGGTTCTTC
- | TRBJ2-7 | - | TRBV5-4 | CASSQWGRGAPYEQYF | TGTGCCAGCAGCCAATGGGGCCGGGGGGCCCCCTACGAGCAGTACTTC
few | TRBJ1-1 | - | TRBV30 | CAWVPGPSVTEAFF | TGTGCCTGGGTTCCTGGACCGTCGGTCACTGAAGCTTTCTTT
- | TRBJ2-5 | TRBD1 | TRBV7-2 | CASSLGQGKETQYF | TGTGCCAGCAGCCTCGGACAGGGGAAAGAGACCCAGTACTTC
- | TRBJ1-1 | - | TRBV7-6 | CASSHGTSSEAFF | TGTGCCAGCAGCCACGGGACTTCAAGTGAAGCTTTCTTT
- | TRBJ2-5 | - | TRBV2 | CASTQGKETQYF | TGTGCCAGCACTCAGGGGAAAGAGACCCAGTACTTC
- | TRBJ1-2 | - | TRBV7-2 | CASSLDSQNYGYTF | TGTGCCAGCAGCTTAGATAGCCAGAACTATGGCTACACCTTC
- | TRBJ1-2 | TRBD1 | TRBV7-9 | CASSQTGGPIYGYTF | TGTGCCAGCAGCCAAACAGGGGGCCCGATCTATGGCTACACCTTC
- | TRBJ2-2 | - | TRBV19 | CASSIEGPGELFF | TGTGCCAGTAGTATAGAGGGTCCCGGGGAGCTGTTTTTT
- | TRBJ1-6 | TRBD1 | TRBV5-4 | CASSPATGGISPLHF | TGTGCCAGCAGCCCCGCGACAGGGGGAATCTCACCCCTCCACTTT
- | TRBJ2-1 | TRBD2 | TRBV7-2 | CASSGRGADKFF | TGTGCCAGCAGTGGGCGGGGGGCCGATAAGTTCTTC
once | TRBJ1-1 | - | TRBV11-1 | CASSLPASRGNTEAFF | TGTGCCAGCAGCTTGCCAGCCTCGAGAGGGAACACTGAAGCTTTCTTT
once | TRBJ1-6 | - | TRBV19 | CASNAGPRNSPLHF | TGTGCCAGTAATGCCGGGCCAAGGAATTCACCCCTCCACTTT
- | TRBJ1-5 | TRBD1 | TRBV6-1 | CASDRGVAVDQPQHF | TGTGCCAGCGACAGGGGGGTTGCGGTAGATCAGCCCCAGCATTTT
- | TRBJ1-2 | TRBD1 | TRBV5-1 | CASSLEQGYGYTF | TGCGCCAGCAGCTTGGAACAGGGGTATGGCTACACCTTC
- | TRBJ2-7 | - | TRBV6-5 | CASSEPPGRYEQYF | TGTGCCAGCAGTGAACCCCCAGGCCGCTACGAGCAGTACTTC
- | TRBJ1-2 | - | TRBV6-1 | CASSPRARGGYGYTF | TGTGCCAGCAGTCCCCGAGCGCGGGGAGGCTATGGCTACACCTTC
- | TRBJ2-5 | TRBD2 | TRBV6-1 | CASSAQRGETQYF | TGTGCCAGCAGTGCCCAGCGGGGGGAGACCCAGTACTTC
- | TRBJ2-1 | - | TRBV10-2 | CASREISLIPSLSYNEQFF | TGCGCCAGCAGAGAAATATCGCTAATCCCAAGTCTCTCCTACAATGAGCAGTTCTTC
- | TRBJ2-1 | - | TRBV9 | CASSVGSESSYNEQFF | TGTGCCAGCAGCGTAGGGAGCGAGAGCTCCTACAATGAGCAGTTCTTC
few | TRBJ2-5 | - | TRBV10-3 | CAISAGETQYF | TGTGCCATCAGTGCGGGGGAGACCCAGTACTTC
- | TRBJ2-7 | TRBD1 | TRBV18 | CASSPGQGVKQYF | TGTGCCAGCTCTCCGGGACAGGGAGTCAAGCAGTACTTC
once | TRBJ1-6 | - | TRBV7-2 | CASSLGRSDSSPLHF | TGTGCCAGCAGCTTAGGACGGTCCGACAGTTCACCCCTCCACTTT
- | TRBJ1-1 | - | TRBV2 | CASQTDIYLPEAFF | TGTGCCAGCCAGACGGACATCTACCTCCCTGAAGCTTTCTTT
- | TRBJ2-6 | - | TRBV30 | CAWSVSRTSGANVLTF | TGTGCCTGGAGTGTATCCAGAACCTCTGGGGCCAACGTCCTGACTTTC
- | TRBJ1-2 | - | TRBV7-2 | CASSLARRSSYGYTF | TGTGCCAGCAGCTTAGCGCGGAGGAGCAGCTATGGCTACACCTTC